Listed here are 25 T cell receptor beta chains from one sample, sequenced in a study of T-cell memory formation after mild COVID-19. TCRdb re-analysed the 5' RACE reads in MiXCR, keeping a single row per CDR3 protein. In the table there are 100,000 to 120,000 distinct CDR3 sequences, over 15% of which are singletons. The sequenced sample was PBMCs or a T cell subset sorted from them (not recorded which). All receptors come from a man aged 18 to 29 who had mild COVID-19 (a few samples of this study predate the infection). Cell type and time point are not known.

The sample holds a few counts of this clonotype. V usage is TRBV18 and J usage is TRBJ1-1; TRBD1 is a possible D gene (5 bases). The CDR3 consists of 15 residues. Germline V gene sequence: CDR1 KGHSH, CDR2 LQKENI. With 0 bases removed from V and 2 bases from J, the gap between germline ends came to 10 bases. Here the CDR3 reads CASSPPGRRNTEAFF. CDR3 nucleotide sequence: TGTGCCAGCTCACCACCGGGGCGGCGCAACACTGAAGCTTTCTTT.

The chain carries TRBV4-1 and TRBJ2-7; 10 positions match TRBD1. The length of the CDR3 is 15 residues. V lost 3 bases to trimming and J lost 3 bases; unmatched junction nucleotides: 5. CDR1 is MGHRA and CDR2 is YSYEKL in the germline V gene. The CDR3 is CASSHPGQGLYEQYF. DNA for the CDR3: TGCGCCAGCAGCCACCCGGGACAGGGGCTCTACGAGCAGTACTTC.

The chain links TRBV7-2 to TRBJ2-2; D is ambiguous. The V gene lost 5 bases and the J gene lost 3 bases, with 7 bases spanning the gap. CDR1 and CDR2 (germline): SGHTA, FQGNSA. This CDR3 comprises 13 residues. The CDR3 spells CASSLFYTGELFF. CDR3 bases: TGTGCCAGCAGCCTGTTTTACACCGGGGAGCTGTTTTTT.

The V gene is TRBV6-5, the J gene TRBJ2-3, with TRBD1 matching over 9 bases. CDR1 and CDR2 from the germline V gene are MNHEY and SVGAGI. The length of the CDR3 is 17 residues. J lost 0 bases, V lost 6 bases, and 10 bases had no gene match. The CDR3 region has the DNA TGTGCCAGCAGGCGGGACAGGGTCCCTACTAGCACAGATACGCAGTATTTT. This gives the protein CASRRDRVPTSTDTQYF.

The chain uses TRBV5-1 and TRBJ1-2; possibly TRBD1 for D (5 bases). Trimming shortened V by 4 bases and J by 4 bases, and 17 bases separated the two germline ends. CDR1 and CDR2 (germline): SGHRS, YFSETQ. This CDR3 is 15 amino acids long. CDR3 amino acids: CASSPGGGDLYGYTF. CDR3 in DNA: TGCGCCAGCAGCCCGGGCGGGGGGGACCTCTATGGCTACACCTTC. Together with reference TRBV5-1 and TRBJ1-2, the CDR3 gives the full variable domain: KAGVTQTPRYLIKTRGQQVTLSCSPISGHRSVSWYQQTPGQGLQFLFEYFSETQRNKGNFPGRFSGRQFSNSRSEMNVSTLELGDSALYLCASSPGGGDLYGYTFGSGTRLTVV.

This clonotype came up many times. V usage is TRBV6-2 or TRBV6-3 and J usage is TRBJ2-6; D gene ambiguous. Germline V gene data show CDR1 as MNHEY and CDR2 as SVGEGT. The CDR3 contains 15 residues. V was shortened by 2 bases and J by 2 bases, with 7 bases between the two germline ends. The CDR3 nucleotides are TGTGCCAGCAGTTACGGCGGCCCTGGGGCCAACGTCCTGACTTTC. It encodes CASSYGGPGANVLTF.

In this sample, this clonotype turned up a few times. The V call is TRBV2, the J call TRBJ2-5; 9 nucleotides align to TRBD2. This CDR3 spans 16 amino acids. CDR1 is SNHLY and CDR2 is FYNNEI in the germline V gene. J was trimmed by 5 bases and V by 6 bases; bases with no gene match: 13. CDR3 nucleotides: TGTGCCAGCAGCGCACGCTCTAGCGGGGTTCGGGAGACCCAGTACTTC. Its protein product is CASSARSSGVRETQYF.

This clonotype occurred a few times. V gene TRBV29-1 combines with J gene TRBJ1-5; 7 nucleotides align to TRBD1. Germline loops: CDR1 SQVTM, CDR2 ANQGSEA. The length of the CDR3 is 13 residues. V trimming: 5 bases; J trimming: 7 bases; junction bases outside the gene matches: 8. CDR3 sequence: CSVFDRDGQPQHF. As DNA, the CDR3 is TGCAGCGTTTTCGACAGGGACGGCCAGCCCCAGCATTTT.

This clonotype was recorded a few times. The genes are TRBV18 and TRBJ1-2; D remains unclear. CDR1 is KGHSH, CDR2 LQKENI, per germline. The CDR3 sequence is 15 residues long. V was shortened by 2 bases and J by 4 bases, with 14 bases between the two germline ends. The CDR3, as DNA: TGTGCCAGCTCACCATCCCTCGAGGGCGCCTATGGCTACACCTTC. Its translation: CASSPSLEGAYGYTF.

The V call is TRBV24-1, the J call TRBJ1-5, with 7 bases aligning to TRBD1. The CDR3 contains 17 residues. The J segment lost 6 bases and the V segment lost 6 bases, leaving 16 bases of the junction unmatched. Germline V lookup: CDR1 KGHDR, CDR2 SFDVKD. The CDR3 is CATSSTRTGLVVQPQHF. CDR3 bases: TGTGCCACCAGTTCTACCAGGACAGGTTTGGTAGTTCAGCCCCAGCATTTT.

This clonotype was observed many times. The chain is built from TRBV6-2 or TRBV6-3 and TRBJ2-3; D ambiguous. Germline V gene lookup returns CDR1 MNHEY and CDR2 SVGEGT. With 6 bases removed from V and 6 bases from J, the gap between germline ends came to 10 bases. CDR3 length: 12 residues. Written as DNA, the CDR3 is TGTGCCAGCAGCCCCACCTTGGATACGCAGTATTTT. Protein product: CASSPTLDTQYF.

The rearrangement joins TRBV6-1 to TRBJ1-6, with 9 bases matching TRBD1. Germline V lookup: CDR1 MNHNS, CDR2 SASEGT. The CDR3 sequence is 16 residues long. V lost 5 bases to trimming and J lost 5 bases; unmatched junction nucleotides: 7. CDR3 amino acids: CASSSMTGGNNSPLHF. CDR3 bases: TGTGCCAGCAGTTCGATGACAGGGGGAAATAATTCACCCCTCCACTTT.

The rearrangement uses TRBV19 and TRBJ2-1, with D tentatively TRBD2 (5 bases). With 3 bases removed from V and 0 bases from J, the gap between germline ends came to 15 bases. Per the germline V gene, CDR1 is LNHDA and CDR2 is SQIVND (reference sequence). This CDR3 region has 17 residues. DNA for the CDR3: TGTGCCAGTAGTATTCTTGCGGGCCCTGGCTCCTACAATGAGCAGTTCTTC. This translates into CASSILAGPGSYNEQFF.

The genes are TRBV5-1 and TRBJ2-1; TRBD1 matches 7 bases. In germline, CDR1 is SGHRS, CDR2 YFSETQ. V was pared by 4 bases and J by 0 bases, with 7 bases of the junction left unmatched. The length of the CDR3 is 16 residues. The CDR3 spells CASSLGQAVSYNEQFF. CDR3 DNA: TGCGCCAGCAGCCTCGGACAGGCCGTCTCCTACAATGAGCAGTTCTTC. The entire variable domain, with the rest obtained from reference TRBV5-1 and TRBJ2-1, is as follows: KAGVTQTPRYLIKTRGQQVTLSCSPISGHRSVSWYQQTPGQGLQFLFEYFSETQRNKGNFPGRFSGRQFSNSRSEMNVSTLELGDSALYLCASSLGQAVSYNEQFFGPGTRLTVL.

This clonotype was detected only a few times. The rearrangement links TRBV20-1 to TRBJ1-5; no reliable D call. The V end lost 6 bases, the J end lost 6 bases, and 18 bases lay between the germline ends. This CDR3 comprises 14 residues. The V gene's germline CDR1 is DFQATT and CDR2 SNEGSKA (reference sequence). The CDR3 loop reads CSALGYGETQPQHF. The CDR3 nucleotides are TGCAGTGCGCTAGGTTACGGGGAAACTCAGCCCCAGCATTTT.

The V call is TRBV6-5, the J call TRBJ1-1; D is perhaps TRBD1 (5 bases). Germline lookup yields CDR1 MNHEY and CDR2 SVGAGI. Trimming took 6 bases from V and 5 from J, leaving 16 bases between them. The CDR3 has 14 residues. CDR3 sequence reads: CASSIPGRGTEAFF. The CDR3 region has the DNA TGTGCCAGCAGCATCCCGGGGAGGGGAACTGAAGCTTTCTTT.

This rearrangement joins TRBV7-2 to TRBJ2-5; D gene unclear. The CDR3 spans 12 residues. Germline-derived CDR1 and CDR2 are SGHTA and FQGNSA. V shed 5 bases and J shed 7 bases, with 11 bases lying between them. In DNA, the CDR3 is TGTGCCAGCAGCCCATTAGACGGGACCCAGTACTTC. It codes for CASSPLDGTQYF.

This clonotype was detected many times. The chain employs TRBV5-1 and TRBJ2-5, with D possibly being TRBD2 (6 bases). V lost 0 bases and J 4 bases, leaving 13 bases between the germline ends. Germline V gene sequence: CDR1 SGHRS, CDR2 YFSETQ. CDR3 length equals 15 residues. The CDR3 DNA reads TGCGCCAGCAGCTTGGTTGGGGGAGGAGGAGAGACCCAGTACTTC. It encodes CASSLVGGGGETQYF. Full variable domain (outside the CDR3, taken from reference TRBV5-1 and TRBJ2-5): KAGVTQTPRYLIKTRGQQVTLSCSPISGHRSVSWYQQTPGQGLQFLFEYFSETQRNKGNFPGRFSGRQFSNSRSEMNVSTLELGDSALYLCASSLVGGGGETQYFGPGTRLLVL.

This clonotype was recorded a few times. The rearrangement uses TRBV20-1 and TRBJ2-3; tentative D call: TRBD2 (5 bases). Per germline, CDR1 DFQATT and CDR2 SNEGSKA (reference sequence). V shed 1 base and J shed 4 bases, with 12 bases lying between them. The length of the CDR3 is 14 residues. The DNA of the CDR3 is TGCAGTGCTAGAGGAGACGGCGGGCCAGATACGCAGTATTTT. This encodes CSARGDGGPDTQYF.

The table lists this clonotype with a few counts. The genes are TRBV20-1 and TRBJ1-1; D is perhaps TRBD1 (5 bases). The ends were cut back, 8 bases at V and 0 bases at J, with 7 bases in the middle. Germline assignment: CDR1 DFQATT and CDR2 SNEGSKA (reference sequence). The length of the CDR3 is 11 residues. In nucleotides, the CDR3 is TGCAGTAGGACATTGAACACTGAAGCTTTCTTT. Protein: CSRTLNTEAFF.

The chain recombines TRBV7-2 with TRBJ2-2, with 9 bases lining up with TRBD2. CDR3 size: 15 residues. CDR1 is SGHTA and CDR2 is FQGNSA in the germline V gene. Germline trimming cut 5 bases from V and 2 bases from J; bases unmatched to any gene: 3. CDR3 nucleotides: TGTGCCAGCAGCGCTAGCGGGGACAACACCGGGGAGCTGTTTTTT. It translates to CASSASGDNTGELFF.

CDR3 amino acids: CASSSYRFQGEQYF. The CDR3 region has the DNA TGCGCCAGCAGCTCGTACAGATTCCAAGGGGAGCAGTACTTC. V and J are TRBV5-1 and TRBJ2-7; D is unclear. Germline V lookup: CDR1 SGHRS, CDR2 YFSETQ. CDR3 length equals 14 residues. Trimming cost V 3 bases and J 7 bases, with 17 bases left between them. The variable domain in full, with the rest retrieved from reference TRBV5-1 and TRBJ2-7, is KAGVTQTPRYLIKTRGQQVTLSCSPISGHRSVSWYQQTPGQGLQFLFEYFSETQRNKGNFPGRFSGRQFSNSRSEMNVSTLELGDSALYLCASSSYRFQGEQYFGPGTRLTVT.

The chain is built from TRBV6-2 or TRBV6-3 and TRBJ2-7; 7 bases align to TRBD1. The junction had 24 bases not matched to a gene; V was cut back by 8 bases and J by 8 bases. The CDR3 is made up of 17 amino acids. Germline CDR1 reads MNHEY; CDR2 reads SVGEGT. The DNA of the CDR3 is TGTGCCAGCGGAGTGACCCCAACAGGGGCCTCCCATTATAAGCAGTACTTC. Translated: CASGVTPTGASHYKQYF.

This rearrangement joins TRBV29-1 to TRBJ1-2; 8 bases are shared with TRBD1. This CDR3 has 13 amino acids. The trim removed 7 bases at V and 5 bases at J, leaving 9 bases unmatched. Germline lookup yields CDR1 SQVTM and CDR2 ANQGSEA. CDR3 nucleotides: TGCAGCGCGTTGCCGGGACAGGCTTATGGCTACACCTTC. Its protein is CSALPGQAYGYTF.

In its sample, this clonotype was seen a few times. The chain couples TRBV29-1 to TRBJ2-3; TRBD1 might be the D (6 bases). The germline gives CDR1 SQVTM, CDR2 ANQGSEA. This CDR3 has 13 amino acids. V was pared by 4 bases and J by 0 bases, with 8 bases between. Here the CDR3 reads CSVVGGSTDTQYF. In nucleotides, the CDR3 is TGCAGCGTTGTAGGGGGAAGCACAGATACGCAGTATTTT.